This T cell receptor (beta chain) was observed in a study of blood T cell repertoires in COVID-19 (TCRdb year 2020). Regarding the complete study: The collaborator samples originated in the United States, Italy and Spain and spanned the acute and convalescent phases of COVID-19. HLA class I and class II types, where available, came from metadata supplied by the sample provider rather than from assay-based typing. The samples were drawn from the first 160 participants of the ongoing ImmuneRACE study and from 1,254 subjects provided by 6 global collaborators. The sample metadata nearly always contained a de-identified subject ID, COVID-19 status, age in years and sex. The repertoires were released in a freely available public database intended as a resource for research on the immune response to SARS-CoV-2. The material from the prospective study consisted of cDNA or gDNA derived from T cells, B-cell-depleted T cells, or PBMCs. The dataset comprised deeply sampled blood TCRbeta repertoires from subjects exposed to, actively infected with, or recovered from COVID-19. Broad study findings and their caveats: Clinical and demographic metadata were provided uncurated, with the amount varying by source and participant.

As encoded in the germline V gene, CDR1 is SGHTA while CDR2 is FQGNSA. At the junction V is shortened by 3 bases and J by 7 bases, with 15 bases in between. From the cysteine through the phenylalanine, the CDR3 covers 14 amino acids. Just CDR3 DNA is preserved here, 42 bases in frame from base 1. The immunoSEQ Assay, a bias-controlled multiplex PCR, was used to amplify TCRbeta CDR3 regions from genomic DNA. As for the authors' bioinformatics: The number of nucleated cells in each sample was estimated by amplification of reference gene primers within the assay. Sequence reads were collapsed and filtered to measure the absolute abundance of every unique TCRbeta CDR3 rearrangement. For each sample, productive Simpson clonality was calculated by taking the square root of Simpson's diversity index across productive rearrangements. Held by TCRdb, this immuneACCESS table contains in-frame sequences only and omits some clones. Under half of the omission traces to an unresolved V gene where checked; the cause of the rest is unknown. The V and J calls and clone size are taken from that table; D and trimming were inferred from the DNA. The sample data list some 260,000 clones, and roughly 80% of these were observed just once. 4.9% of the sample is in the top ten clones.

Collaborating institutions collected whole blood in K2EDTA tubes following their own protocols. For TCRbeta analysis, collaborators shipped samples in one of three forms: frozen whole blood, isolated PBMCs, or DNA extracted from either of those sample types. This clone occurred once. Its antigen is unknown. No much larger clonotype is one base removed from it; base qualities were not supplied. The sequence derives from a woman over 75 with active or convalescent COVID-19. The chain is made from TRBV7-2 and TRBJ2-5; the D gene is unclear. What was sequenced was peripheral blood. CDR3 sequence: CASSFTHATGTQYF. In nucleotides, the sequence is TGTGCCAGCAGCTTCACTCACGCAACTGGGACCCAGTACTTC.